One and the same sample provided the 3 T cell receptor beta chains below, sequenced in a study of CD8 T cells in Susac syndrome. cDNA came from about 0.51 to 1 ug RNA primed by random hexamers. Using its own MiXCR run on the immunoSEQ multiplex PCR reads, TCRdb lists one record per CDR3 protein. The table includes 130,000 or so distinct CDR3 sequences, roughly 94% detected once. Sequenced: CD8+ T cells from PBMCs. The receptors were sampled from a human donor with Susac syndrome.

The V call is TRBV12-3 or TRBV12-4, the J call TRBJ1-1; unclear D gene. V lost 8 bases to trimming and J lost 0 bases, with 10 bases between them. The CDR3 totals 13 residues. The CDR3 here is CASFGEMNTEAFF. The CDR3 region has the DNA TGTGCCAGCTTTGGGGAAATGAACACTGAAGCTTTCTTT.

This sequence joins TRBV12-3 or TRBV12-4 and TRBJ2-7; 7 positions match TRBD1. The CDR3 has 12 amino acids. V dropped 5 bases and J dropped 7; count of bases not matched to a gene: 5. CDR3: CASSEGAGEQYF. The DNA of the CDR3 is TGTGCCAGCAGTGAGGGGGCAGGGGAGCAGTACTTC.

The chain links TRBV7-2 to TRBJ2-7, with 7 bases lining up with TRBD2. This CDR3 spans 13 amino acids. The germline V gene has CDR1 SGHTA and CDR2 FQGNSA. V was pared by 6 bases and J by 9 bases, with 11 bases of the junction left unmatched. The CDR3 here is CASRPLGGISQYF. DNA of the CDR3: TGTGCCAGCAGGCCCTTGGGGGGGATCTCGCAGTACTTC.